This T cell receptor beta chain was obtained from a study of neurological immune-mediated disorders (dated by TCRdb to about 2019). Regarding the complete study: Among the approximately 35 multiple sclerosis patients, relapsing-remitting MS accounted for approximately 30 and secondary progressive MS accounted for 3. The 85 to 110 TCR-beta libraries included longitudinal samples, technical triplicates and paired sorted CD4+ and CD8+ T-cell subsets alongside PBMC samples. Peripheral blood TCR-beta repertoires from HTLV-I-associated myelopathy (HAM/TSP) patients, multiple sclerosis patients and healthy controls were compared by UMI-based sequencing. The cohort included about 66 subjects: 14 with HAM/TSP, around 34 with multiple sclerosis, and approximately 20 healthy controls.

Ten or more counts support this clonotype. It has no known antigen specificity. Within one base of it there is no much larger clone, and no base qualities were kept. To synthesize cDNA, template-switch 5'RACE was performed with a primer carrying a 10-nucleotide random unique molecular identifier so that each TCR transcript was tagged. Each sequencing run produced over 180 million TCR-beta sequences covering 15-18 subjects. The RNeasy kit was used for extraction of total RNA. The KAPA Real-time Library Amplification kit was used to amplify TCR-beta VDJ regions with primers for the TCR constant region and the 5'RACE anchor. A first PCR added sample indexes and Illumina adaptors, and a second PCR then raised library yield. The roughly 650 bp TCR product was size-selected on a 2% E-gel SizeSelection system after Ampure bead purification. Before pooling, library quality was assessed on a Bioanalyzer, concentration was determined with Qubit, and library quantification was performed with the Kapa Library Quantification kit. Paired-end 2 x 150 bp sequencing of the libraries was performed on an Illumina HiSeq 2500. To increase sequence diversity, roughly 23-30% phiX was spiked into each library pool. Regarding the original processing steps: The UMI-based MiGEC pipeline processed quality-filtered reads and removed over 85% of raw TCR sequences during error correction. IMGT germline references were used for alignment of VDJ genes, and clonotypes were defined by a unique CDR3 amino acid sequence together with V-J genes. VDJtools evaluated clonal expansion, Shannon diversity and CDR3 relatedness (CalcPairwiseDistances, ClusterSamples); CLCbio workbench built phylogenetic trees. Using coefficient-of-variation modelling across technical triplicates, the study counted a clone as expanded if it had at least 8 unique UMIs. TCRdb cleaned the public reads at Q25 with fastp, built clones with MiXCR and kept in-frame beta chains. One record per CDR3 amino acid sequence lists the most common genes and DNA. For this entry, the V and J calls and clone size follow TCRdb and not the study's own pipeline. This sample comprises about 66,000 distinct CDR3 sequences, 4.5% of them detected only once. The ten most abundant clones make up 6.9% of the sample.

Unsorted PBMC libraries were generated from 2 million PBMCs stored in RNAlater at -80 °C until RNA extraction. The multiple sclerosis patients were enrolled in a US clinical protocol that used magnetic resonance imaging to evaluate disease progression. Peripheral blood underwent Ficoll-Hypaque density gradient centrifugation to isolate PBMCs, which were then cryopreserved in liquid nitrogen. CDR1 and CDR2 were assigned from the germline V gene (reference sequence) as DFQATT and SNEGSKA. From its cysteine to its phenylalanine, the CDR3 spans 12 amino acids. Kept here is only the CDR3 DNA, which spans 36 bases and is read in frame from base 1. After removal of 8 bases from V and 7 bases from J, the junction retains 10 bases not matched to a gene. What the work shows at the level of the full study, not this receptor alone: TCR clonal expansion was highest in HAM/TSP patients and lowest in MS patients, with MS patients falling below even healthy controls. Expanded clones from different subjects shared no identical CDR3 amino acid sequences, which suggests that TCR-beta repertoires were private in all groups. Repertoires from 18 of 34 MS patients were grouped by phylogenetic analysis into a cluster of related CDR3 sequences, suggesting a possible repertoire-level signature. The MS cluster was not associated with any clinical or MRI features, and the authors stated that larger cohorts are needed.

This sequence originates from a man younger than 45 with multiple sclerosis. Recombination joined TRBV20-1 with TRBJ1-1; TRBD1 lines up with 7 middle nucleotides. The specimen was PBMCs. The nucleotide sequence reads TGCAGTCCTCAGCAGGGGACAGTTGAAGCTTTCTTT. Its translation is CSPQQGTVEAFF.